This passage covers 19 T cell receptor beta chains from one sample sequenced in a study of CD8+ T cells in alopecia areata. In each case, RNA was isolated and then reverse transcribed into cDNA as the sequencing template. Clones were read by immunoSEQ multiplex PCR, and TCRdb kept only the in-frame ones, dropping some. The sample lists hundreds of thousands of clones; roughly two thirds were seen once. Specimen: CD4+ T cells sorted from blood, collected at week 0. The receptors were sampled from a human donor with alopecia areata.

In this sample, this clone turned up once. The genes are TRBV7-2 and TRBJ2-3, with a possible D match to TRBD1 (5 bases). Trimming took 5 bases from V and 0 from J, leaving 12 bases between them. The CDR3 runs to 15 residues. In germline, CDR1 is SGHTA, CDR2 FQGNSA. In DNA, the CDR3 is TGTGCCAGCAGCAAACGACGACAGAGCACAGATACGCAGTATTTT. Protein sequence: CASSKRRQSTDTQYF.

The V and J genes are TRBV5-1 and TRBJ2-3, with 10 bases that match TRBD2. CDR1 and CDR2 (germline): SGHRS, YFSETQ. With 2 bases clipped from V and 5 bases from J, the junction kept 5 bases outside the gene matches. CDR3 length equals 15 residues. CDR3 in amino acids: CASSFSGGAEDTQYF. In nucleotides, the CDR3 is TGCGCCAGCAGCTTCAGCGGGGGGGCCGAAGATACGCAGTATTTT. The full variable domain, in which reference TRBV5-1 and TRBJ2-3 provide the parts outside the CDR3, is KAGVTQTPRYLIKTRGQQVTLSCSPISGHRSVSWYQQTPGQGLQFLFEYFSETQRNKGNFPGRFSGRQFSNSRSEMNVSTLELGDSALYLCASSFSGGAEDTQYFGPGTRLTVL.

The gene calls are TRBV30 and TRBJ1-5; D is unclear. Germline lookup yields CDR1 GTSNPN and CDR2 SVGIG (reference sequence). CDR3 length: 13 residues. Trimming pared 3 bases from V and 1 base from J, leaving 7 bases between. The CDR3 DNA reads TGTGCCTGGAGCTCCGGGAGCAATCAGCCCCAGCATTTT. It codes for CAWSSGSNQPQHF.

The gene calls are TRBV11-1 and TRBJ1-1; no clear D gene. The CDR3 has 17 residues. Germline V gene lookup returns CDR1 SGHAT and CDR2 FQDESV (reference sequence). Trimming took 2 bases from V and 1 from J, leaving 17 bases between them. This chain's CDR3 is CASSLTGGRLGNTEAFF. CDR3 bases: TGTGCCAGCAGCTTAACCGGCGGCCGCCTGGGGAACACTGAAGCTTTCTTT.

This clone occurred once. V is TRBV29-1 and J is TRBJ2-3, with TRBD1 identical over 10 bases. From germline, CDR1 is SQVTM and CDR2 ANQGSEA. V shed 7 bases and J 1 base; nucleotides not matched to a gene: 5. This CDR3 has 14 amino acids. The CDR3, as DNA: TGCAGCGCGACAGGGGGCGTAGGCACAGATACGCAGTATTTT. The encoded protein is CSATGGVGTDTQYF.

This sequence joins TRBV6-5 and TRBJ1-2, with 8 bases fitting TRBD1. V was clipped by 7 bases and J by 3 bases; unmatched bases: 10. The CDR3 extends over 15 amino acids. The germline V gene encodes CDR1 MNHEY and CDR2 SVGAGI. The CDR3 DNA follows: TGTGCCAGCAAGCGGGCAGGGGGCGCTCACTATGGCTACACCTTC. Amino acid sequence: CASKRAGGAHYGYTF.

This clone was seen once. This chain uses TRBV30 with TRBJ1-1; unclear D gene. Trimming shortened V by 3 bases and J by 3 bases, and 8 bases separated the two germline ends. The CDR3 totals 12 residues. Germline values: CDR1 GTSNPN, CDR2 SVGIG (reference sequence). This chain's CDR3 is CAWRVGHTEAFF. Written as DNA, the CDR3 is TGTGCCTGGAGGGTCGGGCACACTGAAGCTTTCTTT.

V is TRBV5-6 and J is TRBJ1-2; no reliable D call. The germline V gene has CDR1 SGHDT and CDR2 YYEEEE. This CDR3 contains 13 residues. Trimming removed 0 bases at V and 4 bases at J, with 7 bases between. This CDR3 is CASSLASAYGYTF. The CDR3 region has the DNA TGTGCCAGCAGCTTGGCCTCGGCCTATGGCTACACCTTC.

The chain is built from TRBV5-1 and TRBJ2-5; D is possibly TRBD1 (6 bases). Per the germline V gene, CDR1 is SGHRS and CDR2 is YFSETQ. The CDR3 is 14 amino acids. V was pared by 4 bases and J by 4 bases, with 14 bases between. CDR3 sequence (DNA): TGCGCCAGCAGCCCACACATAGGGGGAGAGACCCAGTACTTC. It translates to CASSPHIGGETQYF.

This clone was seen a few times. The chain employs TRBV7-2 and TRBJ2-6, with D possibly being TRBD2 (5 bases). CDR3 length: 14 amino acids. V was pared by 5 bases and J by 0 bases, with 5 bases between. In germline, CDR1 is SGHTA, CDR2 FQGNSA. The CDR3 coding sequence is TGTGCCAGCAGCCGGGACTCTGGGGCCAACGTCCTGACTTTC. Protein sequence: CASSRDSGANVLTF.

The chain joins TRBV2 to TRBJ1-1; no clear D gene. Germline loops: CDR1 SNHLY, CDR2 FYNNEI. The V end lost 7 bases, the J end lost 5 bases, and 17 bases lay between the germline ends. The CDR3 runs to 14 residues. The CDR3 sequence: CASTRLLGGTEAFF. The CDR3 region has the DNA TGTGCCAGCACCCGTCTCTTGGGAGGAACTGAAGCTTTCTTT.

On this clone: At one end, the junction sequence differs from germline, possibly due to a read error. Here the CDR3 reads CSVEYAAARHF. The CDR3 DNA reads as TGCAGCGTTGAATATGCGGCAGCTCGGCACTTC. This sequence joins TRBV29-1 and TRBJ2-7; D unclear. Germline CDR1 SQVTM, CDR2 ANQGSEA. The length of the CDR3 is 11 residues.

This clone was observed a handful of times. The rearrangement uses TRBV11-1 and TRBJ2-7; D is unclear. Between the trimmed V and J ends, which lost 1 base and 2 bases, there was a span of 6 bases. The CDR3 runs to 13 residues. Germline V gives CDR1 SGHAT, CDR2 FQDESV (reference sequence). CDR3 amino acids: CASSLGRTYEQYF. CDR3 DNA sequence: TGTGCCAGCAGCTTAGGCCGGACCTACGAGCAGTACTTC.

CDR3 bases: TGCAGCTTACAGAAGGGTGAAAAACTGTTTTTT. It translates to CSLQKGEKLFF. The rearrangement links TRBV29-1 to TRBJ1-4; D gene uncertain. The CDR3 spans 11 residues. The germline V gene encodes CDR1 SQVTM and CDR2 ANQGSEA. V was trimmed by 8 bases and J by 7 bases, leaving 11 bases between them. Drawing the rest from reference TRBV29-1 and TRBJ1-4, the complete variable domain is SAVISQKPSRDICQRGTSLTIQCQVDSQVTMMFWYRQQPGQSLTLIATANQGSEATYESGFVIDKFPISRPNLTFSTLTVSNMSPEDSSIYLCSLQKGEKLFFGSGTQLSVL.

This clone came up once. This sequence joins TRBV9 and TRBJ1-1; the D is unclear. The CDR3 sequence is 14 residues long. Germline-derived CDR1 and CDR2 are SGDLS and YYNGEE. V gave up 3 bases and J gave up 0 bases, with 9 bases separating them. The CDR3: CASSAEQMNTEAFF. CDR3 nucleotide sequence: TGTGCCAGCAGCGCAGAACAGATGAACACTGAAGCTTTCTTT. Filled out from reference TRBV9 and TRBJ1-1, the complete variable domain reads DSGVTQTPKHLITATGQRVTLRCSPRSGDLSVYWYQQSLDQGLQFLIQYYNGEERAKGNILERFSAQQFPDLHSELNLSSLELGDSALYFCASSAEQMNTEAFFGQGTRLTVV.

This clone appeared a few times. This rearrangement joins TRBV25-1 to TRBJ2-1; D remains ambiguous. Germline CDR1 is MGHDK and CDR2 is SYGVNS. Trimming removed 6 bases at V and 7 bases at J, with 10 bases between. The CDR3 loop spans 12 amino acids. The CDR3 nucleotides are TGTGCCAGCAGGTTCCAGAGGAATGAGCAGTTCTTC. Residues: CASRFQRNEQFF. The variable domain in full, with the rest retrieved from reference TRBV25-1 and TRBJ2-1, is EADIYQTPRYLVIGTGKKITLECSQTMGHDKMYWYQQDPGMELHLIHYSYGVNSTEKGDLSSESTVSRIRTEHFPLTLESARPSHTSQYLCASRFQRNEQFFGPGTRLTVL.

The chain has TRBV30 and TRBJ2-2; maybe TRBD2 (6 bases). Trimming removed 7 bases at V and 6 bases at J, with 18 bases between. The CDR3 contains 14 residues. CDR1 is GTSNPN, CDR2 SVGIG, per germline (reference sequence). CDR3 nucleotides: TGTGCCTCGCACCGGGACTCTCATTCCGGGGAGCTGTTTTTT. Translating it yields CASHRDSHSGELFF.

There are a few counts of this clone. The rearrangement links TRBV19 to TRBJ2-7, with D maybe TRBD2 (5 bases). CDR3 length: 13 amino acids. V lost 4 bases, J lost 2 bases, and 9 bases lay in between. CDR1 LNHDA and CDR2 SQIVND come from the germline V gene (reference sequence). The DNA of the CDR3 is TGTGCCAGTAGTAACCCGGGAACCTACGAGCAGTACTTC. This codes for CASSNPGTYEQYF.

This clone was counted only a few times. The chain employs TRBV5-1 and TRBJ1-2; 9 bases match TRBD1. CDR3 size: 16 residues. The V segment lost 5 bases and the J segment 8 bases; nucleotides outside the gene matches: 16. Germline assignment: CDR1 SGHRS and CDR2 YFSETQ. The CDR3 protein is CASRQNPGQGPWGYTF. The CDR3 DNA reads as TGCGCCAGCAGACAAAATCCGGGACAGGGACCTTGGGGCTACACCTTC.